The 24 T cell receptor beta chains listed next were all sequenced from one sample in a study of T-cell memory formation after mild COVID-19. TCRdb re-derived calls from the 5' RACE reads in MiXCR, one entry per CDR3 protein. The table shows more than 450,000 distinct CDR3 sequences, with about 20% occurring only once. The sequencing input was PBMCs or a T cell subset sorted from them (not recorded which). The source of these receptors is an adult woman who had mild COVID-19 (a few samples of this study predate the infection). Cell type and time point are not known.

The chain employs TRBV2 and TRBJ2-6; 7 positions agree with TRBD1. The CDR3 is 13 amino acids. CDR1 and CDR2 from the germline V gene are SNHLY and FYNNEI. V lost 7 bases to trimming and J lost 4 bases; unmatched junction nucleotides: 1. This CDR3 reads CASKGAGANVLTF. The CDR3 DNA reads as TGTGCCAGCAAGGGGGCAGGGGCCAACGTCCTGACTTTC.

The CDR3 reads CASSAGQGDYEQYF. The CDR3 bases are TGCGCCAGCAGCGCGGGACAGGGCGACTACGAGCAGTACTTC. V and J are TRBV4-1 and TRBJ2-7; 9 bases line up with TRBD1. CDR3 length equals 14 residues. The junction had 5 bases not matched to a gene; V was cut back by 5 bases and J by 3 bases. CDR1 and CDR2 (germline): MGHRA, YSYEKL.

This clonotype was seen just once. This sequence joins TRBV7-2 and TRBJ2-7; 10 bases agree with TRBD1. There are 15 residues in the CDR3. V shed 5 bases, J shed 2 bases, and the junction held 6 bases outside the gene matches. The germline V gene has CDR1 SGHTA and CDR2 FQGNSA. Written as DNA, the CDR3 is TGTGCCAGCAGCCGACTCGGGACAGGGGCCTACGAGCAGTACTTC. It codes for CASSRLGTGAYEQYF.

This clonotype was observed many times. This rearrangement joins TRBV25-1 to TRBJ2-7; no clear D gene. Germline CDR1 and CDR2: MGHDK and SYGVNS. V lost 5 bases to trimming and J lost 6 bases, with 8 bases between them. The CDR3 covers 11 residues. The CDR3 region has the DNA TGTGCCAGCAGTTTCCGACGCGAGCAGTACTTC. It is translated as CASSFRREQYF.

The chain employs TRBV19 and TRBJ2-1; D remains unclear. The V end lost 4 bases, the J end lost 10 bases, and 23 bases lay between the germline ends. Germline assignment: CDR1 LNHDA and CDR2 SQIVND (reference sequence). The CDR3 spans 16 residues. The CDR3 reads CASSSVGASWGGEQFF. Here the CDR3 DNA reads TGTGCCAGTAGTAGTGTCGGAGCGTCATGGGGTGGAGAGCAGTTCTTC.

The rearrangement joins TRBV12-3 or TRBV12-4 to TRBJ1-2, with no clear D. This CDR3 contains 12 residues. Trimming removed 3 bases from V and 8 bases from J, with 10 bases in between. CDR3 in amino acids: CASSFEGGGYTF. CDR3 bases: TGTGCCAGCAGTTTCGAAGGAGGCGGCTACACCTTC.

The chain joins TRBV2 to TRBJ2-1; 9 positions match TRBD1. J gave up 3 bases and V 6 bases, and 6 bases lay outside the gene matches. The CDR3 is 15 residues long. The germline gives CDR1 SNHLY, CDR2 FYNNEI. The CDR3 sequence: CASSAGTGLYNEQFF. DNA of the CDR3: TGTGCCAGCAGCGCCGGGACAGGGCTCTACAATGAGCAGTTCTTC.

This clonotype has only a few counts. In DNA, the CDR3 is TGCGCCAGCAGCTACGAAAGGACAGGCTACTACGAGCAGTACTTC. Encoded protein: CASSYERTGYYEQYF. The V call is TRBV5-1, the J call TRBJ2-7; TRBD1 matches at 7 bases. This CDR3 comprises 15 residues. Trimming at V came to 3 bases and at J to 3 bases, leaving 9 bases not matched to a gene. Germline CDR1 reads SGHRS; CDR2 reads YFSETQ.

This clonotype has just a few counts. The chain combines TRBV7-9 with TRBJ1-1; D possibly corresponds to TRBD1 (5 bases). The CDR3 is 14 residues long. V was cut by 6 bases and J by 1 base, with 12 bases left in between. Germline CDR1 is SEHNR and CDR2 is FQNEAQ (reference sequence). The CDR3 coding sequence is TGTGCCAGCAGTTTGGGACGGCAGAACACTGAAGCTTTCTTT. It encodes CASSLGRQNTEAFF.

The J gene is TRBJ1-1, the V gene TRBV19; perhaps TRBD1 as D (5 bases). With 7 bases removed from V and 3 bases from J, the gap between germline ends came to 15 bases. Germline V gene lookup returns CDR1 LNHDA and CDR2 SQIVND (reference sequence). The CDR3 spans 14 residues. The CDR3 sequence is CASIKNTGHTEAFF. The CDR3 bases are TGTGCCAGTATTAAAAACACGGGACACACTGAAGCTTTCTTT. The full variable domain, with the rest looked up from reference TRBV19 and TRBJ1-1, is DGGITQSPKYLFRKEGQNVTLSCEQNLNHDAMYWYRQDPGQGLRLIYYSQIVNDFQKGDIAEGYSVSREKKESFPLTVTSAQKNPTAFYLCASIKNTGHTEAFFGQGTRLTVV.

V gene TRBV20-1 combines with J gene TRBJ2-7; the D is unclear. V lost 4 bases to trimming and J lost 0 bases, with 13 bases between them. The CDR3 spans 14 residues. From germline, CDR1 is DFQATT and CDR2 SNEGSKA (reference sequence). The CDR3 here is CSATNPVSSYEQYF. CDR3 sequence (DNA): TGCAGTGCTACTAACCCAGTGAGCTCCTACGAGCAGTACTTC.

This clonotype appeared a few times. The V gene is TRBV5-4, the J gene TRBJ2-1; 9 nucleotides line up with TRBD1. V trimming: 4 bases; J trimming: 7 bases; junction bases outside the gene matches: 9. Germline V gene data show CDR1 as SGHNT and CDR2 as YYREEE (reference sequence). The CDR3 length is 15 residues. The CDR3 region is CASSTTYGTGNEQFF. The CDR3 bases are TGTGCCAGCAGCACCACCTACGGGACAGGGAATGAGCAGTTCTTC.

This rearrangement joins TRBV5-1 to TRBJ2-1; D gene ambiguous. V lost 5 bases, J lost 6 bases, and 21 bases lay in between. This CDR3 comprises 16 residues. Germline CDR1 reads SGHRS; CDR2 reads YFSETQ. The CDR3 loop is CASRLTGLSSGNEQFF. For the CDR3, the DNA is TGCGCCAGCAGACTGACTGGCTTGAGTTCGGGCAATGAGCAGTTCTTC. Based on the CDR3 plus reference TRBV5-1 and TRBJ2-1, the full variable domain is KAGVTQTPRYLIKTRGQQVTLSCSPISGHRSVSWYQQTPGQGLQFLFEYFSETQRNKGNFPGRFSGRQFSNSRSEMNVSTLELGDSALYLCASRLTGLSSGNEQFFGPGTRLTVL.

This clonotype was counted only a few times. CDR3 sequence (DNA): TGTGCCAGCACCGGGGATAACTATGGCTACACCTTC. This sequence encodes CASTGDNYGYTF. V gene TRBV2 combines with J gene TRBJ1-2; D gene ambiguous. V was cut by 7 bases and J by 1 base, with 7 bases left in between. Germline V CDR1 and CDR2: SNHLY, FYNNEI. The CDR3 has 12 amino acids.

This clonotype was detected a few times. V gene TRBV20-1 combines with J gene TRBJ2-5; D unclear. Deletions cut 5 bases from V and 7 bases from J, with 17 bases between. The CDR3 is 13 residues long. Germline V lookup: CDR1 DFQATT, CDR2 SNEGSKA (reference sequence). CDR3 sequence (DNA): TGCAGTGCTCCTGTGCCCCGGTTGGGGACCCAGTACTTC. As protein: CSAPVPRLGTQYF.

This clonotype was detected ten times or more. The genes are TRBV24-1 and TRBJ2-3; D is tentatively TRBD1 or TRBD2 (5 bases each). Trimming took 9 bases from V and 2 from J, leaving 8 bases between them. CDR3 length: 12 amino acids. Germline assignment: CDR1 KGHDR and CDR2 SFDVKD. DNA for the CDR3: TGTGCCACCGCCGGGACCACAGATACGCAGTATTTT. It yields the protein CATAGTTDTQYF.

The V and J genes are TRBV24-1 and TRBJ2-3; possible D gene TRBD1, 7 bases. Trimming took 7 bases from V and 3 from J, leaving 13 bases between them. Germline V gives CDR1 KGHDR, CDR2 SFDVKD. This CDR3 has 14 residues. Here the CDR3 reads CATSGGQLTDTQYF. Here the CDR3 DNA reads TGTGCCACCAGCGGGGGACAGCTGACAGATACGCAGTATTTT.

The genes are TRBV24-1 and TRBJ2-3; 8 positions agree with TRBD1. The germline V gene has CDR1 KGHDR and CDR2 SFDVKD. The CDR3 extends over 15 amino acids. V lost 7 bases, J lost 3 bases, and 8 bases stayed unmatched. CDR3 nucleotide sequence: TGTGCCACCAGAGGACAGGGAAGCTGGACAGATACGCAGTATTTT. As protein: CATRGQGSWTDTQYF.

Ten or more counts support this clonotype. The CDR3 spells CASSLPTAYNEQFF. As DNA, the CDR3 is TGTGCCAGCAGCCTCCCTACGGCCTACAATGAGCAGTTCTTC. The chain couples TRBV12-3 or TRBV12-4 to TRBJ2-1; the D is unclear. The CDR3 totals 14 residues. The V end was cut by 6 bases, the J end by 2 bases, with 11 bases between.

This clonotype was found many times. The chain combines TRBV5-1 with TRBJ1-1; weak D call: TRBD1 (6 bases). The germline V gene has CDR1 SGHRS and CDR2 YFSETQ. The germline V and J ends were trimmed by 5 bases and 11 bases, with 16 bases remaining between them. The CDR3 runs 12 residues. The CDR3 DNA reads TGCGCCAGCAGTGTACAGGGAGTTGATGCTTTCTTT. Protein sequence: CASSVQGVDAFF.

This clonotype was recorded once. V is TRBV4-2 and J is TRBJ2-1; TRBD2 aligns across 9 bases. In germline, CDR1 is LGHNA, CDR2 YNFKEQ. V shed 0 bases and J 2 bases; nucleotides not matched to a gene: 2. The CDR3 is 16 amino acids. CDR3 in DNA: TGTGCCAGCAGCCAAGAAGCGGGGGGAGCCTACAATGAGCAGTTCTTC. Its translation is CASSQEAGGAYNEQFF.

A few counts support this clonotype. The rearrangement links TRBV7-9 to TRBJ1-1; D remains ambiguous. Germline V CDR1 and CDR2: SEHNR, FQNEAQ (reference sequence). Trimming pared 3 bases from V and 0 bases from J, leaving 14 bases between. The CDR3 sequence is 16 residues long. The CDR3 DNA is TGTGCCAGCAGCTTTCTACCTTCTGCTATGAACACTGAAGCTTTCTTT. Encoded protein: CASSFLPSAMNTEAFF.

This clonotype was counted once. The rearrangement joins TRBV12-3 or TRBV12-4 to TRBJ1-5, with 7 bases identical to TRBD1. With V trimmed by 5 bases and J by 9 bases, 10 bases remained unmatched. This CDR3 is 14 amino acids long. CDR3 in DNA: TGTGCCAGCAGTATAGGGACAGAGATGCGGCCCCAGCATTTT. This sequence encodes CASSIGTEMRPQHF.

The genes are TRBV20-1 and TRBJ2-4; either TRBD1 or TRBD2 may fit D (6 bases each). The V gene lost 0 bases and the J gene lost 7 bases, with 13 bases spanning the gap. The CDR3 is 14 amino acids. Germline CDR1 and CDR2: DFQATT and SNEGSKA (reference sequence). CDR3 DNA sequence: TGCAGTGCTAGAGATTTGGGGGGCCGGAACATTCAGTACTTC. Its translation: CSARDLGGRNIQYF.